This record concerns one T cell receptor (beta chain) sequence. The antigen remains undetermined. The sample originates from a study of cytomegalovirus exposure and HLA in healthy donors. Study-level information: The Caucasian-associated ancestry cluster contained about 80% of the approximately 390 genotyped donors.

The germline V gene encodes CDR1 SNHLY and CDR2 FYNNEI. The CDR3 has 13 amino acids. V dropped 11 bases and J dropped 4; count of bases not matched to a gene: 9. The PCR ran on 60 Vbeta and 13 Jbeta primers. Only in-frame clones appear in the TCRdb table, and some are missing; sequencing was by immunoSEQ multiplex PCR. This sample has approximately 240,000 clones; over 65% occur once, and the top ten carry 2.7%. General observations from the study: TCR association rates varied by HLA locus in a later analysis, with DRB1 highest and HLA-C lowest. Presence/absence analyses supposed approximately even sequencing depth among donors.

Material for sequencing was PBMCs. This clonotype was obtained from a woman aged 60-70 years in good health and CMV-seropositive. The rearrangement uses TRBV2 and TRBJ2-7; 9 bases line up with TRBD2. This CDR3 is CAVLAGDAYEQYF. The CDR3 region has the DNA TGTGCCGTTTTAGCGGGAGATGCGTACGAGCAGTACTTC.